One and the same sample provided the 19 T cell receptor beta chains below, sequenced in a study of blood T cell repertoires in COVID-19. TCRdb's table, derived via immunoSEQ multiplex PCR, lists solely in-frame clones and lacks some. The sample lists over 45,000 clones; about 78% were seen once. The sequencing input was peripheral blood. These TCRs come from a man aged 45-65 years with active or convalescent COVID-19.

This clone was detected a few times. This chain connects TRBV19 to TRBJ2-3; D uncertain. V was cut by 0 bases and J by 9 bases, with 13 bases left in between. The CDR3 extends over 14 amino acids. Germline CDR1 and CDR2: LNHDA and SQIVND (reference sequence). CDR3 residues: CASSIDHQTTTQYF. The CDR3 DNA is TGTGCCAGTAGTATAGATCATCAGACAACCACGCAGTATTTT.

This sequence joins TRBV6-6 and TRBJ2-2; 11 bases align to TRBD2. The ends lost 11 bases at V and 6 bases at J; junction bases unmatched: 5. The length of the CDR3 is 13 residues. Germline lookup yields CDR1 MNHNY and CDR2 SVGAGI (reference sequence). The CDR3 is CAGTSGSSGELFF. The DNA of the CDR3 is TGTGCCGGCACTAGCGGGAGTTCCGGGGAGCTGTTTTTT.

This rearrangement joins TRBV27 to TRBJ1-1; possibly TRBD1 for D (5 bases). Trimming shortened V by 4 bases and J by 1 base, and 10 bases separated the two germline ends. This CDR3 has 14 residues. CDR1 and CDR2 (germline): MNHEY, SMNVEV (reference sequence). The CDR3 DNA reads TGTGCCAGCAGTTCCCAGACAGCGAACACTGAAGCTTTCTTT. This codes for CASSSQTANTEAFF.

The count of this clone is one. The V call is TRBV6-6, the J call TRBJ2-1; D gene unclear. In germline, CDR1 is MNHNY, CDR2 SVGAGI (reference sequence). The CDR3 extends over 16 amino acids. The V end lost 2 bases, the J end lost 4 bases, and 15 bases lay between the germline ends. The CDR3 DNA follows: TGTGCCAGCAGTTACGAGGAAAACCTTCCTTACAATGAGCAGTTCTTC. Encoded protein: CASSYEENLPYNEQFF.

The V call is TRBV29-1, the J call TRBJ2-7; D is perhaps TRBD1 (5 bases). V was trimmed by 2 bases and J by 9 bases, leaving 11 bases between them. The CDR3 runs 11 residues. Germline V CDR1 and CDR2: SQVTM, ANQGSEA. Written as DNA, the CDR3 is TGCAGCGTTGAATCCGGCCAGGGGCAGTACTTC. It is translated as CSVESGQGQYF.

V and J are TRBV2 and TRBJ2-3; tentatively, D is TRBD1 (5 bases). This CDR3 spans 15 amino acids. V was pared by 2 bases and J by 7 bases, with 16 bases between. The germline V gene encodes CDR1 SNHLY and CDR2 FYNNEI. CDR3 sequence (DNA): TGTGCCAGCAGTGAATTGGCAGGGATTTACAATACGCAGTATTTT. It encodes CASSELAGIYNTQYF.

The J gene is TRBJ1-1, the V gene TRBV5-6; unclear D gene. The CDR3 totals 13 residues. V was clipped by 2 bases and J by 0 bases, with 5 bases between them. Per the germline V gene, CDR1 is SGHDT and CDR2 is YYEEEE. The CDR3 DNA is TGTGCCAGCAGCTTCCAGATGAACACTGAAGCTTTCTTT. Translated: CASSFQMNTEAFF.

This chain connects TRBV9 to TRBJ2-3; D gene ambiguous. The germline CDR1 and CDR2 sequences are SGDLS and YYNGEE. V shed 0 bases and J shed 2 bases, with 10 bases lying between them. The CDR3 consists of 15 residues. The CDR3 spells CASSVVATNTDTQYF. Here the CDR3 DNA reads TGTGCCAGCAGCGTAGTGGCAACTAACACAGATACGCAGTATTTT.

The chain has TRBV2 and TRBJ1-2; no firm D call. CDR1 and CDR2 (germline): SNHLY, FYNNEI. The CDR3 consists of 12 residues. V was clipped by 0 bases and J by 8 bases, with 7 bases between them. The CDR3 loop reads CASSEARVGYTF. The CDR3 nucleotides read TGTGCCAGCAGTGAAGCGAGGGTCGGCTACACCTTC.

CDR3 loop: CASRHYRGREETQYF. For the CDR3, the DNA is TGTGCCAGCAGGCACTACAGGGGGCGGGAAGAGACCCAGTACTTC. The chain uses TRBV6-5 and TRBJ2-5; the match to TRBD1 covers 9 bases. Trimming removed 6 bases from V and 3 bases from J; junction bases left unmatched: 8. Germline lookup yields CDR1 MNHEY and CDR2 SVGAGI. This CDR3 is built from 15 residues.

The CDR3 DNA follows: TGTGCCAGCAGCTCCCGGACAGGGGTTACTGAAGCTTTCTTT. This sequence encodes CASSSRTGVTEAFF. The chain recombines TRBV14 with TRBJ1-1; 9 bases line up with TRBD1. The CDR3 spans 14 residues. The V segment lost 5 bases and the J segment 5 bases; nucleotides outside the gene matches: 6. Per the germline V gene, CDR1 is SGHDN and CDR2 is FVKESK.

The chain couples TRBV6-5 to TRBJ1-5; D is uncertain. Germline values: CDR1 MNHEY, CDR2 SVGAGI. V gave up 2 bases and J gave up 4 bases, with 9 bases separating them. The CDR3 sequence is 14 residues long. CDR3 sequence: CASSYAGFNQPQHF. CDR3 in DNA: TGTGCCAGCAGTTACGCGGGGTTTAATCAGCCCCAGCATTTT.

This chain uses TRBV6-6 with TRBJ1-2, with TRBD1 matching over 8 bases. From germline, CDR1 is MNHNY and CDR2 SVGAGI (reference sequence). The CDR3 runs to 18 residues. The ends lost 5 bases at V and 2 bases at J; junction bases unmatched: 16. DNA of the CDR3: TGTGCCAGCAGTCCGACGGGACAGGTCCGAGGATCCAACTATGGCTACACCTTC. Translation: CASSPTGQVRGSNYGYTF.

To note about this clone: The conserved phenylalanine or tryptophan normally closing the CDR3 is absent here, so this likely arose from a read error. The DNA is left out, because the CDR3 cannot be placed on it with certainty; the CDR3 is given as TCRdb lists it. The V call is TRBV6-1, the J call TRBJ2-3; the D call of TRBD1 is as the table states it, not checked on the DNA. Germline CDR1 reads MNHNS; CDR2 reads SASEGT. The CDR3 is 14 residues long, ends included. CDR3 protein: CASSDAFGNRGAGL.

This sequence joins TRBV5-5 and TRBJ1-1; TRBD1 aligns across 10 bases. The CDR3 contains 17 residues. Germline CDR1 is SGHKS and CDR2 is YYEKEE (reference sequence). The trim removed 5 bases at V and 3 bases at J, leaving 13 bases unmatched. CDR3 residues: CASSKGTGAKRYTEAFF. CDR3 bases: TGTGCCAGCAGTAAGGGGACAGGGGCGAAGAGATACACTGAAGCTTTCTTT.

J is TRBJ2-1 and V is TRBV7-2; 8 bases map to TRBD2. The CDR3 length is 12 residues. From germline, CDR1 is SGHTA and CDR2 FQGNSA. After removal of 1 base from V and 15 bases from J, the junction contained 5 bases not matched to a gene. CDR3 bases: TGTGCCAGCAGCTTAGACAGCGGGAGTCTGTTCTTC. It encodes CASSLDSGSLFF.

The chain has TRBV5-1 and TRBJ1-3; 7 positions match TRBD1. The junction had 9 bases not matched to a gene; V was cut back by 3 bases and J by 0 bases. Germline CDR1 reads SGHRS; CDR2 reads YFSETQ. The CDR3 is made up of 17 amino acids. The CDR3 DNA sequence: TGCGCCAGCAGCTCGACTCCGGGACAGAGCTCTGGAAACACCATATATTTT. Its protein is CASSSTPGQSSGNTIYF.

The chain joins TRBV11-3 to TRBJ2-3; 8 bases align to TRBD1. The V gene end was trimmed by 1 base and the J gene end by 1 base; junction bases not matched to a gene: 4. The CDR3 runs to 16 residues. Germline V CDR1 and CDR2: SGHNT, YENEEA. CDR3 nucleotides: TGTGCCAGCAGCTTAGGCAGGGGGCAACGCACAGATACGCAGTATTTT. It is translated as CASSLGRGQRTDTQYF.

The chain combines TRBV19 with TRBJ1-3; 8 positions match TRBD1. Losses at the gene ends were 4 bases for V and 5 bases for J; bases not matched to a gene: 10. The CDR3 sequence is 16 residues long. Per germline, CDR1 LNHDA and CDR2 SQIVND (reference sequence). In nucleotides, the CDR3 is TGTGCCAGTAGTACTTTACTGACAGGGGTAAGAAACACCATATATTTT. Amino acids: CASSTLLTGVRNTIYF.